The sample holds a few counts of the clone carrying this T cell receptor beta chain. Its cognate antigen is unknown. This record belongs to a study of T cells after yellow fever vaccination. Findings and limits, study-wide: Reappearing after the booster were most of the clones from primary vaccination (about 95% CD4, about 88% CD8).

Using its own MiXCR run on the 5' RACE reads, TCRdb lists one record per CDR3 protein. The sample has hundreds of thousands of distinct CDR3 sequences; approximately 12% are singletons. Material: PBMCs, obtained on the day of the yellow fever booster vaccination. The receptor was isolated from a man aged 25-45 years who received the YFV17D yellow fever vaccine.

Here the CDR3 DNA reads TGTGCCAGTACCCCCGGGCTAGCGGGAGCGAACACCGGGGAGCTGTTTTTT. Translated, it gives CASTPGLAGANTGELFF. The J gene is TRBJ2-2, the V gene TRBV19; 10 nucleotides line up with TRBD2. V shed 7 bases and J 0 bases; nucleotides not matched to a gene: 8. The length of the CDR3 is 17 residues. Germline V gene lookup returns CDR1 LNHDA and CDR2 SQIVND (reference sequence).